This T cell receptor (beta chain) was recorded in a study of neurological immune-mediated disorders. Per the germline V gene, CDR1 is GTSNPN and CDR2 is SVGIG (reference sequence). The length of the CDR3 is 13 residues. Trimming cost V 1 base and J 8 bases; bases outside gene matches: 5. As for the cDNA, it was generated by 5'RACE with 10-nucleotide random UMIs. TCRdb used MiXCR to reprocess the 5' RACE reads, holding one entry per CDR3 protein. The sample consists of roughly 80,000 distinct CDR3 sequences, 15% to 20% of them appearing once. Material for sequencing was PBMCs. The origin of this receptor is a woman between 35 and 50 years old in good health. This chain connects TRBV30 to TRBJ1-2; TRBD1 matches 9 bases. The CDR3 is CAWSGDRDGGYTF. In DNA, the CDR3 is TGTGCCTGGAGTGGGGACAGGGATGGAGGCTACACCTTC.